This TCR beta chain derives from a study of cytomegalovirus exposure and HLA in healthy donors. In the study overall: In a later analysis, it was reported that the roughly 130 validation repertoires had been produced on the same platform as the 666 repertoires belonging to the first cohort.

As to this clone: The antigen is not known.

The study's findings and limits: In vitro confirmation showed a few CMV-associated chains to be CMV antigen specific.

Clones were read by immunoSEQ multiplex PCR, and TCRdb kept only the in-frame ones, dropping some. This table has about 180,000 clones, less than 85% appearing once. The CDR3 extends over 16 amino acids. J gave up 0 bases and V 1 base, and 4 bases lay outside the gene matches. The germline V gene encodes CDR1 SGHVS and CDR2 FQNEAQ. The receptor comes from a man between 18 and 35 years old in good health and CMV-seropositive. The V and J genes are TRBV7-8 and TRBJ2-3; 7 nucleotides line up with TRBD2. Sample: PBMCs. In nucleotides, the CDR3 is TGTGCCAGCAGCTTAGAAGCGGGGCCTAGCACAGATACGCAGTATTTT. This codes for CASSLEAGPSTDTQYF.